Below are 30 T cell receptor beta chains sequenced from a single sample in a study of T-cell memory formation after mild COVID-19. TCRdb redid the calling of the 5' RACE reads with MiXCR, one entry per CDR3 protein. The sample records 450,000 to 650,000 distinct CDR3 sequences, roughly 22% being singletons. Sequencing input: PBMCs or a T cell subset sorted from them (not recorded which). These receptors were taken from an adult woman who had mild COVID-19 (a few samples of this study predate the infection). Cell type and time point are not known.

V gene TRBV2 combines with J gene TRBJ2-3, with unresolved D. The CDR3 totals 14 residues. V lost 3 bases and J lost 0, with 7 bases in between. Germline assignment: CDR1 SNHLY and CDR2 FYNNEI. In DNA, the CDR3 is TGTGCCAGCAGTGAGTTTCGGAGCACAGATACGCAGTATTTT. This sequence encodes CASSEFRSTDTQYF.

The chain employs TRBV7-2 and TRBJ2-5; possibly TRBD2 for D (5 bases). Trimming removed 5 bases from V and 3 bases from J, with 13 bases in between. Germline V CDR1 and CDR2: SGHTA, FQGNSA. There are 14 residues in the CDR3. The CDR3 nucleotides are TGTGCCAGCAGCGCTACTCTAGCAGAAGAGACCCAGTACTTC. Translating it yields CASSATLAEETQYF.

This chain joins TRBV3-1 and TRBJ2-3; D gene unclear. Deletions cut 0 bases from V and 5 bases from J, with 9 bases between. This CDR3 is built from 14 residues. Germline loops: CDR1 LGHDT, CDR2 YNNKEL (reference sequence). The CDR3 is CASSQDPGRDTQYF. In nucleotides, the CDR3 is TGTGCCAGCAGCCAAGATCCAGGAAGAGATACGCAGTATTTT.

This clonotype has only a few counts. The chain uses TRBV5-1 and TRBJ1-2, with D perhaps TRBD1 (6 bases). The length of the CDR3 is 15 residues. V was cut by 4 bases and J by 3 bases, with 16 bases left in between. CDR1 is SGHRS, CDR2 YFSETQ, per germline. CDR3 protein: CASSPTGISYYGYTF. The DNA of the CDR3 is TGCGCCAGCAGCCCAACAGGGATTTCCTACTATGGCTACACCTTC.

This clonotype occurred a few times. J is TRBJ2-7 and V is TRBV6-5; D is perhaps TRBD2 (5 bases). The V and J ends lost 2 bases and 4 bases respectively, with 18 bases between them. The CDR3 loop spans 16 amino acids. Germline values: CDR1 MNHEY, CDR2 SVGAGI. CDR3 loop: CASSYSPELGGYEQYF. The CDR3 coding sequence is TGTGCCAGCAGTTACAGCCCCGAATTAGGAGGATACGAGCAGTACTTC.

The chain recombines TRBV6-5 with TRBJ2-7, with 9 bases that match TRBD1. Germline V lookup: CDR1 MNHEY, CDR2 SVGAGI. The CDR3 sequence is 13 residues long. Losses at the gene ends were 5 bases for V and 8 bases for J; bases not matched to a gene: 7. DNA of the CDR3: TGTGCCAGCAGTGAAACCGGGACAGGGAAGCAGTACTTC. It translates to CASSETGTGKQYF.

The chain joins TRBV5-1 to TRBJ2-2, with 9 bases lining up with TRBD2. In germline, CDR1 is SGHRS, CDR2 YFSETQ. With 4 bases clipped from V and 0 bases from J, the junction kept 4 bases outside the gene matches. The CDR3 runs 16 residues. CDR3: CASSTERGANTGELFF. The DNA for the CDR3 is TGCGCCAGCAGCACGGAGCGGGGGGCGAACACCGGGGAGCTGTTTTTT.

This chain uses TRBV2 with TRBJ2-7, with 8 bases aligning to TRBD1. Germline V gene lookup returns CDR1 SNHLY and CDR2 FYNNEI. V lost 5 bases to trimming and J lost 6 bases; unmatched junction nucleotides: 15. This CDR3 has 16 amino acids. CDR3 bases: TGTGCCAGCAGTCCCCTTGGGACAGGCCTGGAATTCGAGCAGTACTTC. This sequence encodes CASSPLGTGLEFEQYF.

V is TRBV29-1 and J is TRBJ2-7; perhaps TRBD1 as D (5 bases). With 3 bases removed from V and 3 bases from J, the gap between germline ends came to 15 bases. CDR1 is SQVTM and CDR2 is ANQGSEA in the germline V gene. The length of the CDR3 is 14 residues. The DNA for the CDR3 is TGCAGCGTTGAGGTCGCAGGGCGAGTCTACGAGCAGTACTTC. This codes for CSVEVAGRVYEQYF.

The CDR3 nucleotides read TGTGCCAGCAGTTTCGGGACTAGGAATGAGCAGTTCTTC. Protein: CASSFGTRNEQFF. This sequence joins TRBV12-3 or TRBV12-4 and TRBJ2-1; 8 bases map to TRBD2. The CDR3 loop spans 13 amino acids. Trimming took 3 bases from V and 7 from J; bases not matched to a gene: 2.

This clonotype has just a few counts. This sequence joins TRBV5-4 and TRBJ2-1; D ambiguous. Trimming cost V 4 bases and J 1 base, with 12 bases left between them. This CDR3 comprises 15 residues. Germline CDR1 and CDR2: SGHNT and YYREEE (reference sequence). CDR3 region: CASSPVGKSYNEQFF. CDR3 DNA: TGTGCCAGCAGCCCGGTTGGAAAGTCCTACAATGAGCAGTTCTTC.

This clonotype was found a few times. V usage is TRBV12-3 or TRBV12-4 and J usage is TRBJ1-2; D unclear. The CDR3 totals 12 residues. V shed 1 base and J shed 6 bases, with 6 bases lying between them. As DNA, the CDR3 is TGTGCCAGCAGTTTAGGAGGGAATGGCTACACCTTC. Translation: CASSLGGNGYTF.

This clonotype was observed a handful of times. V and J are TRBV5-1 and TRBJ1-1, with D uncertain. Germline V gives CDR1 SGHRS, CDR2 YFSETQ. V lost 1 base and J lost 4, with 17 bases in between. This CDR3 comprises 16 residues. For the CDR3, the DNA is TGCGCCAGCAGCTTGATCAGACCTGGGGTTGGCACTGAAGCTTTCTTT. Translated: CASSLIRPGVGTEAFF.

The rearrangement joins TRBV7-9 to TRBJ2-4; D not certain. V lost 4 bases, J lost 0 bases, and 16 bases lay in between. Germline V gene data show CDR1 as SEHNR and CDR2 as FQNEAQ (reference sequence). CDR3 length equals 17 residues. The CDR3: CASSYALGGKAKNIQYF. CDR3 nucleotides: TGTGCCAGCAGCTACGCTTTAGGCGGAAAAGCCAAAAACATTCAGTACTTC.

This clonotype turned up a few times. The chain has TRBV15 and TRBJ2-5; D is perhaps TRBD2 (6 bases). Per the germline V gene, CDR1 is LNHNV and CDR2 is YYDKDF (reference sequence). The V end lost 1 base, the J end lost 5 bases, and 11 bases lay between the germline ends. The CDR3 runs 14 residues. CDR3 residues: CATSRAGEGETQYF. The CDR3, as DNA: TGTGCCACCAGCAGAGCGGGAGAGGGTGAGACCCAGTACTTC.

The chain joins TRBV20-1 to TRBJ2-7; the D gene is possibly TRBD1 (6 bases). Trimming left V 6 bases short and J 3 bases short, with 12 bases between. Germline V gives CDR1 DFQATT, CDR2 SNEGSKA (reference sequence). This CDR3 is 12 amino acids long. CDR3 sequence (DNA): TGCAGTGCCGTGGACAGAGGCTACGAGCAGTACTTC. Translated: CSAVDRGYEQYF.

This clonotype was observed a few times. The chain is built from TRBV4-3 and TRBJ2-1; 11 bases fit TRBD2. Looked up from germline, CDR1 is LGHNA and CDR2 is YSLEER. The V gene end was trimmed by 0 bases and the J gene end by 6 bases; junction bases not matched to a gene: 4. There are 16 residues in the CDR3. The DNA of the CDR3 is TGCGCCAGCAGCCAAGAAGGGACTAGCGGCTTCAATGAGCAGTTCTTC. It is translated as CASSQEGTSGFNEQFF.

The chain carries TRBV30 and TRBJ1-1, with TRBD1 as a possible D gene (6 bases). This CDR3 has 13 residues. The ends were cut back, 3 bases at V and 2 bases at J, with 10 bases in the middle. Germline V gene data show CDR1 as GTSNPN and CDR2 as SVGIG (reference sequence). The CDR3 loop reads CAWRRGGNTEAFF. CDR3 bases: TGTGCCTGGAGAAGAGGGGGAAACACTGAAGCTTTCTTT. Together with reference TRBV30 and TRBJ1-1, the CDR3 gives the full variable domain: SQTIHQWPATLVQPVGSPLSLECTVEGTSNPNLYWYRQAAGRGLQLLFYSVGIGQISSEVPQNLSASRPQDRQFILSSKKLLLSDSGFYLCAWRRGGNTEAFFGQGTRLTVV.

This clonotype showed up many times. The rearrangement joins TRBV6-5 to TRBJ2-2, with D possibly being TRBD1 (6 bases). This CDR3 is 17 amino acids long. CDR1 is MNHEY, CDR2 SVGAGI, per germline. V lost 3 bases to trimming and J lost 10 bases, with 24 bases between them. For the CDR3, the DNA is TGTGCCAGCAGTTATCTTTACAGGGTGCAGGGTGAGACGGAGCTGTTTTTT. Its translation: CASSYLYRVQGETELFF.

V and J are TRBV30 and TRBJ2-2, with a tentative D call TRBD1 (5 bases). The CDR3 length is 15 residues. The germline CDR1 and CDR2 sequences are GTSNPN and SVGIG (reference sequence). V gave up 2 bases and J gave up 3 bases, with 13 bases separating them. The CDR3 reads CAWSLWGSDTGELFF. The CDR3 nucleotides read TGTGCCTGGAGTTTATGGGGCTCGGACACCGGGGAGCTGTTTTTT. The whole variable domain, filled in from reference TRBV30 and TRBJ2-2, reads SQTIHQWPATLVQPVGSPLSLECTVEGTSNPNLYWYRQAAGRGLQLLFYSVGIGQISSEVPQNLSASRPQDRQFILSSKKLLLSDSGFYLCAWSLWGSDTGELFFGEGSRLTVL.

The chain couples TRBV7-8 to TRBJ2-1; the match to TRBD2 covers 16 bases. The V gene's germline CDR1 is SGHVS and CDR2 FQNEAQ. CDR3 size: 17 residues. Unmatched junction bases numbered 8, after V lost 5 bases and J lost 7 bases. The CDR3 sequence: CASSPGTSGRAKNEQFF. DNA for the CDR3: TGTGCCAGCAGCCCCGGGACTAGCGGGAGGGCGAAGAATGAGCAGTTCTTC.

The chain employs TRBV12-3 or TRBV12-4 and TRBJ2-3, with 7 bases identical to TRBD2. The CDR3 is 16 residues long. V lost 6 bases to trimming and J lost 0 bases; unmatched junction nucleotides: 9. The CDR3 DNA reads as TGTGCCAGCAGCCCCGTGGGGCGGGAGAGCACAGATACGCAGTATTTT. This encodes CASSPVGRESTDTQYF.

The DNA for the CDR3 is TGTGCCAGCAGTTACCCCAAGACTAGCGGGAGTCAGTCTAGCACAGATACGCAGTATTTT. It yields the protein CASSYPKTSGSQSSTDTQYF. The V and J genes are TRBV6-6 and TRBJ2-3; 12 positions agree with TRBD2. This CDR3 contains 20 residues. Trimming removed 2 bases from V and 0 bases from J; junction bases left unmatched: 12. The germline V gene encodes CDR1 MNHNY and CDR2 SVGAGI (reference sequence).

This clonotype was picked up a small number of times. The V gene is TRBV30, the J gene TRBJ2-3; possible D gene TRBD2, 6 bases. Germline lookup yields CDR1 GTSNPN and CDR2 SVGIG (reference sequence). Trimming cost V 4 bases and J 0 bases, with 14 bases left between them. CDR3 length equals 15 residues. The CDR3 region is CAWTRLAVSTDTQYF. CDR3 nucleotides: TGTGCCTGGACTCGGTTAGCGGTTAGCACAGATACGCAGTATTTT.

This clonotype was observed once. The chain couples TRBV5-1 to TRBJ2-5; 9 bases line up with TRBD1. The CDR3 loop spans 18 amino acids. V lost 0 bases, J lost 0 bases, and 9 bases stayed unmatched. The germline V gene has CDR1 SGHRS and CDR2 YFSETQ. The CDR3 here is CASSLGGQGWRYQETQYF. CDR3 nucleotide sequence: TGCGCCAGCAGCTTGGGGGGACAGGGATGGAGGTACCAAGAGACCCAGTACTTC. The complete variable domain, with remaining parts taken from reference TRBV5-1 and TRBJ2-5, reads KAGVTQTPRYLIKTRGQQVTLSCSPISGHRSVSWYQQTPGQGLQFLFEYFSETQRNKGNFPGRFSGRQFSNSRSEMNVSTLELGDSALYLCASSLGGQGWRYQETQYFGPGTRLLVL.

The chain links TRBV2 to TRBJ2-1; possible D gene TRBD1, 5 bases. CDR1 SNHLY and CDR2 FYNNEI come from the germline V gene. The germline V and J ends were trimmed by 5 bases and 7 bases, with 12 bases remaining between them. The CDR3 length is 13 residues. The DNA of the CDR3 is TGTGCCAGCAGTATCAGGGTGTTGAATGAGCAGTTCTTC. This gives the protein CASSIRVLNEQFF.

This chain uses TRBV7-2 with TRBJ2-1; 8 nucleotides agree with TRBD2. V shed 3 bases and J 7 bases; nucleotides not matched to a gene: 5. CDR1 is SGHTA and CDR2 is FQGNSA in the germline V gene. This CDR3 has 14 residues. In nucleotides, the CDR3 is TGTGCCAGCAGCTTTGGCCGGGGGGGGAATGAGCAGTTCTTC. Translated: CASSFGRGGNEQFF.

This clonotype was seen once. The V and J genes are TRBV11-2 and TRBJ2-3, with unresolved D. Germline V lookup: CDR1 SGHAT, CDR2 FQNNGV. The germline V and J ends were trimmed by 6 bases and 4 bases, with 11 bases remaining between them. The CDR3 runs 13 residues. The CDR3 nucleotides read TGTGCCAGCAGTTACACCCGGCCAGATACGCAGTATTTT. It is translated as CASSYTRPDTQYF. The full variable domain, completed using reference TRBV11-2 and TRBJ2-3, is EAGVAQSPRYKIIEKRQSVAFWCNPISGHATLYWYQQILGQGPKLLIQFQNNGVVDDSQLPKDRFSAERLKGVDSTLKIQPAKLEDSAVYLCASSYTRPDTQYFGPGTRLTVL.

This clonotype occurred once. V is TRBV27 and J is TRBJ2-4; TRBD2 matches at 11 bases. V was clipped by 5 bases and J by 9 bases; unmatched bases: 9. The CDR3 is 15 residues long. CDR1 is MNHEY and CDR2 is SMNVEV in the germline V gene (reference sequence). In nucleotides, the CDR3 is TGTGCCAGCAGTACTTTAGCGGGAGGGCCTTTCATTCAGTACTTC. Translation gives CASSTLAGGPFIQYF.

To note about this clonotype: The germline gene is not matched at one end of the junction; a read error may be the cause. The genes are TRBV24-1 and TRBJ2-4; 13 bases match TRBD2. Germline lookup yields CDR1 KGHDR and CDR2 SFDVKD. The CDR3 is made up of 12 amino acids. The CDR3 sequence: CATSPTSGGPGF. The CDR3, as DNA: TGTGCCACCAGTCCGACTAGCGGGGGGCCTGGATTC.